The rows below give T cell receptor beta chains drawn from one sample of a study of PD-L1 blockade in urothelial cancer. TCRdb's table, derived via immunoSEQ multiplex PCR, lists solely in-frame clones and lacks some. The data contain tens of thousands of clones, around 82% of them singletons. This specimen consisted of PBMCs, obtained around atezolizumab (anti-PD-L1) treatment. The receptors come from a man aged 55 to 70 with urothelial cancer. Both conserved end residues are part of each CDR3. D genes are given only for firm matches.

V gene: TRBV6-4
D gene: TRBD2
J gene: TRBJ2-3
CDR3 protein: CASSRISGRFTDTQYF

V gene: TRBV6-5
D gene: .
J gene: TRBJ1-1
CDR3 protein: CASSWTEMNTEAFF

V gene: TRBV18
D gene: .
J gene: TRBJ2-5
CDR3 protein: CASSPNRVNQETQYF

V gene: TRBV30
D gene: .
J gene: TRBJ2-2
CDR3 protein: CAWSVQGRQRTGELFF

V gene: TRBV6-5
D gene: .
J gene: TRBJ1-5
CDR3 protein: CASSSSLGGSNQPQHF

V gene: TRBV28
D gene: .
J gene: TRBJ1-1
CDR3 protein: CASLRAGNTEAFF

V gene: TRBV29-1
D gene: TRBD2
J gene: TRBJ2-5
CDR3 protein: CSVVSGGIQETQYF

V gene: TRBV5-5
D gene: .
J gene: TRBJ2-2
CDR3 protein: CASSNVMGPPNTGELFF

V gene: TRBV6-5
D gene: TRBD2
J gene: TRBJ2-7
CDR3 protein: CASRGLAGSYEQYF

V gene: TRBV19
D gene: .
J gene: TRBJ2-3
CDR3 protein: CASSIDPGSTDTQYF

V gene: TRBV18
D gene: TRBD2
J gene: TRBJ2-3
CDR3 protein: CASSPSGGRTDTQYF

V gene: TRBV2
D gene: TRBD1
J gene: TRBJ1-2
CDR3 protein: CASRLTGADYGYTF

V gene: TRBV28
D gene: .
J gene: TRBJ1-1
CDR3 protein: CASSLLRTDTEAFF

V gene: TRBV5-4
D gene: TRBD2
J gene: TRBJ2-3
CDR3 protein: CASSRGSLAGPTDTQYF

V gene: TRBV12-5
D gene: TRBD1
J gene: TRBJ1-1
CDR3 protein: CASAPGGNTEAFF

V gene: TRBV15
D gene: .
J gene: TRBJ1-1
CDR3 protein: CATSRLTGGMAEAFF

V gene: TRBV7-2
D gene: TRBD2
J gene: TRBJ2-7
CDR3 protein: CASSLRRESSYEQYF

V gene: TRBV2
D gene: TRBD1
J gene: TRBJ1-5
CDR3 protein: CASSLTRTGLSNQPQHF

V gene: TRBV6-5
D gene: .
J gene: TRBJ1-5
CDR3 protein: CASSPTGNSQPQHF

V gene: TRBV5-1
D gene: .
J gene: TRBJ2-3
CDR3 protein: CASRLDRSKETQYF

V gene: TRBV18
D gene: .
J gene: TRBJ2-3
CDR3 protein: CASSLGPPGPGTDTQYF

V gene: TRBV7-6
D gene: TRBD2
J gene: TRBJ2-3
CDR3 protein: CASSLGGGGGATDTQYF

V gene: TRBV7-2
D gene: TRBD2
J gene: TRBJ2-2
CDR3 protein: CASSRGGGTGELFF

V gene: TRBV5-1
D gene: .
J gene: TRBJ2-7
CDR3 protein: CASSLEYGYEQYF

V gene: TRBV7-2
D gene: TRBD1
J gene: TRBJ2-2
CDR3 protein: CASSFPGTGDKFF

V gene: TRBV2
D gene: .
J gene: TRBJ1-2
CDR3 protein: CASSQGDNYGYTF

V gene: TRBV28
D gene: .
J gene: TRBJ1-1
CDR3 protein: CASSPLRTNTEAFF

V gene: TRBV29-1
D gene: .
J gene: TRBJ1-1
CDR3 protein: CSAGGGSLNTEAFF

V gene: TRBV4-2
D gene: .
J gene: TRBJ2-2
CDR3 protein: CASSRGGSNTGELFF

V gene: TRBV28
D gene: TRBD1
J gene: TRBJ2-7
CDR3 protein: CASSPRDRGVMVYEQYF

V gene: TRBV11-1
D gene: TRBD2
J gene: TRBJ2-3
CDR3 protein: CASSPGLAEFTDTQYF

V gene: TRBV5-1
D gene: .
J gene: TRBJ2-5
CDR3 protein: CASSSGSSRETQYF

V gene: TRBV4-2
D gene: TRBD2
J gene: TRBJ2-5
CDR3 protein: CASSQKEGGETQYF

V gene: TRBV27
D gene: .
J gene: TRBJ2-7
CDR3 protein: CASSLSATLLEQYF

V gene: TRBV7-2
D gene: TRBD1
J gene: TRBJ1-2
CDR3 protein: CASSPQSGTGWGYTF

V gene: TRBV5-1
D gene: TRBD2
J gene: TRBJ2-3
CDR3 protein: CASSFGTSGSTDTQYF

V gene: TRBV27
D gene: TRBD1
J gene: TRBJ1-5
CDR3 protein: CASSSRQGFQPQHF

V gene: TRBV19
D gene: TRBD2
J gene: TRBJ2-3
CDR3 protein: CASSTGLGSTDTQYF

V gene: TRBV11-2
D gene: TRBD1
J gene: TRBJ1-1
CDR3 protein: CASSLVGTGFTEAFF